Shown below are 15 T cell receptor beta chains from a single sample sequenced in a study of T-cell memory formation after mild COVID-19. One entry per CDR3 protein, called by TCRdb with MiXCR from the 5' RACE reads. Of around 130,000 distinct CDR3 sequences in the sample, roughly 15% were seen once. The sequenced sample consisted of PBMCs or a T cell subset sorted from them (not recorded which). These receptors came from an adult woman who had mild COVID-19 (a few samples of this study predate the infection). Cell type and time point are not known.

J is TRBJ1-5 and V is TRBV13; no reliable D call. CDR1 is PRHDT, CDR2 FYEKMQ, per germline (reference sequence). The CDR3 sequence is 13 residues long. Trimming took 5 bases from V and 9 from J, leaving 14 bases between them. The CDR3: CASSPNLWGPQHF. Here the CDR3 DNA reads TGTGCCAGCAGCCCTAATCTCTGGGGGCCCCAGCATTTT. Filled out from reference TRBV13 and TRBJ1-5, the complete variable domain reads AAGVIQSPRHLIKEKRETATLKCYPIPRHDTVYWYQQGPGQDPQFLISFYEKMQSDKGSIPDRFSAQQFSDYHSELNMSSLELGDSALYFCASSPNLWGPQHFGDGTRLSIL.

The rearrangement links TRBV6-1 to TRBJ2-3; the match to TRBD2 covers 12 bases. The CDR3 contains 15 residues. Germline loops: CDR1 MNHNS, CDR2 SASEGT. Trimming cost V 5 bases and J 6 bases; bases outside gene matches: 6. CDR3 DNA: TGTGCCAGCAGTAGACTAGCGGGGGAAGAGGATACGCAGTATTTT. It translates to CASSRLAGEEDTQYF.

The chain combines TRBV9 with TRBJ2-6; 11 bases align to TRBD1. The germline V gene has CDR1 SGDLS and CDR2 YYNGEE. The CDR3 runs to 18 residues. J was trimmed by 2 bases and V by 0 bases; bases with no gene match: 4. In nucleotides, the CDR3 is TGTGCCAGCAGCGTAGCGCGGACAGGGGGCGCTGGGGCCAACGTCCTGACTTTC. It yields the protein CASSVARTGGAGANVLTF. Complete variable domain (other parts from reference TRBV9 and TRBJ2-6): DSGVTQTPKHLITATGQRVTLRCSPRSGDLSVYWYQQSLDQGLQFLIQYYNGEERAKGNILERFSAQQFPDLHSELNLSSLELGDSALYFCASSVARTGGAGANVLTFGAGSRLTVL.

This clonotype was seen at least ten times. This sequence joins TRBV3-1 and TRBJ2-7, with 7 bases lining up with TRBD1. Germline V lookup: CDR1 LGHDT, CDR2 YNNKEL (reference sequence). This CDR3 is 13 amino acids long. V dropped 4 bases and J dropped 2; count of bases not matched to a gene: 2. CDR3 nucleotide sequence: TGTGCCAGCAGCCCGGGACAGCCCTACGAGCAGTACTTC. It codes for CASSPGQPYEQYF.

The rearrangement uses TRBV4-3 and TRBJ2-7; D uncertain. V lost 1 base and J lost 2, with 9 bases in between. Germline-derived CDR1 and CDR2 are LGHNA and YSLEER. The CDR3 covers 14 residues. The CDR3 sequence is CASSQGRQAYEQYF. DNA for the CDR3: TGCGCCAGCAGCCAAGGACGGCAAGCCTACGAGCAGTACTTC.

This clonotype was observed a handful of times. The V gene is TRBV7-8, the J gene TRBJ2-2, with TRBD2 matching 10 bases. Germline CDR1 is SGHVS and CDR2 is FQNEAQ. The CDR3 spans 16 residues. Germline trimming cut 7 bases from V and 2 bases from J; bases unmatched to any gene: 7. The CDR3 here is CASTARTSGNTGELFF. CDR3 sequence (DNA): TGTGCCAGCACTGCCAGGACTAGCGGTAACACCGGGGAGCTGTTTTTT.

This clonotype was counted many times. This chain links TRBV5-1 with TRBJ2-7, with D unclear. The CDR3 loop spans 16 amino acids. V lost 4 bases to trimming and J lost 0 bases, with 17 bases between them. The V gene's germline CDR1 is SGHRS and CDR2 YFSETQ. The CDR3 DNA reads TGCGCCAGCAGCGGCCGCCTCGGTGCCAGCTCCTACGAGCAGTACTTC. Encoded protein: CASSGRLGASSYEQYF.

The rearrangement joins TRBV9 to TRBJ2-7; D tentatively fits TRBD1 or TRBD2 (5 bases each). V dropped 3 bases and J dropped 6 bases, with 19 bases sitting between them. CDR3 length: 15 residues. From germline, CDR1 is SGDLS and CDR2 YYNGEE. The CDR3 is CASSGGGNGYFEQYF. CDR3 nucleotides: TGTGCCAGCAGCGGTGGGGGAAATGGTTACTTCGAGCAGTACTTC.

This chain links TRBV4-1 with TRBJ2-7; 7 bases agree with TRBD2. The germline gives CDR1 MGHRA, CDR2 YSYEKL. Trimming at V came to 5 bases and at J to 2 bases, leaving 9 bases not matched to a gene. The CDR3 has 15 residues. CDR3 bases: TGCGCCAGCAGCGGGATCCCGGGGGGTACCTACGAGCAGTACTTC. Translating it yields CASSGIPGGTYEQYF.

This chain uses TRBV12-3 or TRBV12-4 with TRBJ1-1; the D is unclear. Trimming stripped 6 bases from V and 1 base from J, with 9 bases between. This CDR3 is 13 amino acids long. CDR3 region: CASSPPANTEAFF. The CDR3 DNA reads TGTGCCAGCAGCCCCCCGGCGAACACTGAAGCTTTCTTT.

Many counts were recorded for this clonotype. V is TRBV7-2 and J is TRBJ2-3; possible D gene TRBD2, 6 bases. The V end lost 3 bases, the J end lost 2 bases, and 15 bases lay between the germline ends. The germline gives CDR1 SGHTA, CDR2 FQGNSA. The CDR3 runs 16 residues. Here the CDR3 DNA reads TGTGCCAGCAGCTTCGGGACTTTTTACTACACAGATACGCAGTATTTT. Protein product: CASSFGTFYYTDTQYF.

V and J are TRBV5-1 and TRBJ1-5; the match to TRBD1 covers 7 bases. The CDR3 extends over 15 amino acids. With 1 base clipped from V and 4 bases from J, the junction kept 5 bases outside the gene matches. Germline loops: CDR1 SGHRS, CDR2 YFSETQ. The DNA of the CDR3 is TGCGCCAGCAGCTTGAGAGGGGGCGAGAATCAGCCCCAGCATTTT. Residues: CASSLRGGENQPQHF.

The chain recombines TRBV11-2 with TRBJ2-7, with D unclear. Germline V gives CDR1 SGHAT, CDR2 FQNNGV. V lost 1 base, J lost 6 bases, and 10 bases lay in between. The CDR3 contains 13 residues. CDR3 residues: CASSLALRSEQYF. The CDR3 DNA follows: TGTGCCAGCAGCTTAGCTTTGCGTAGCGAGCAGTACTTC.

The V and J genes are TRBV12-3 or TRBV12-4 and TRBJ2-7, with 14 positions matching TRBD2. CDR3 length equals 16 residues. The trim removed 6 bases at V and 2 bases at J, leaving 6 bases unmatched. The CDR3 coding sequence is TGTGCCAGCAGGCGGCCGGGACTAGCGGGAGCCTACGAGCAGTACTTC. Protein: CASRRPGLAGAYEQYF.

This clonotype occurred many times. The chain is built from TRBV7-8 and TRBJ2-7, with 11 positions matching TRBD2. The V gene's germline CDR1 is SGHVS and CDR2 FQNEAQ. Trimming at V came to 6 bases and at J to 7 bases, leaving 14 bases not matched to a gene. This CDR3 spans 16 amino acids. The CDR3 sequence: CASSTPGLAVPREQYF. As DNA, the CDR3 is TGTGCCAGCAGTACGCCGGGACTAGCGGTCCCTAGGGAGCAGTACTTC.